The clone carrying this T cell receptor (beta chain) occurred a few times. The antigen remains unidentified. This CDR3 has 14 residues. In germline, CDR1 is ENHRY, CDR2 SYGVKD. J was trimmed by 7 bases and V by 2 bases; bases with no gene match: 4. TCRdb processed the 5' RACE reads anew with MiXCR; each CDR3 protein has one entry. The table has 300,000 to 400,000 distinct CDR3 sequences, approximately 15% seen once. This sample was taken from a study of T-cell memory formation after mild COVID-19. Study background: Most TCR clusters belonged to a single donor. Overall study results and limits: Certain responding clones were present in pre-infection memory, suggesting participation of cross-reactive memory. Researchers could not confirm that second-wave clones peaking on day 37 targeted SARS-CoV-2. While clones contracting from day 15 to 85 were balanced between CD4 and CD8, later expanders leaned CD4+.

This TCR derives from a young man who had mild COVID-19 (a few samples of this study predate the infection). Cell type and time point are not known. The sample was PBMCs or a T cell subset sorted from them (not recorded which). The gene calls are TRBV10-3 and TRBJ1-2; 10 nucleotides align to TRBD1. The CDR3 sequence: CAISEDRGLFGYTF. CDR3 bases: TGTGCCATCAGTGAGGACAGGGGGCTGTTTGGCTACACCTTC.